These T cell receptor beta chains were read from a single sample in a study of blood T cell repertoires in COVID-19. Produced via immunoSEQ multiplex PCR; TCRdb's table is partial and in-frame only. This sample has about 130,000 clones, with 65% to 90% found just once. The specimen sequenced was peripheral blood. The source of these receptors is a woman over 75 with acute or convalescent COVID-19. Each CDR3 is given with its conserved first and last residue. The D gene is left open where the match is weak. Clone size is not always given. Where it is, it says once, few, many or a class for expanded clones.

-,TRBV5-4,-,TRBJ2-6,TGTGCCAGCAGAGACAGTTTCCACTCTGGGGCCAACGTCCTGACTTTC,CASRDSFHSGANVLTF
TRBD1,TRBV6-5,once,TRBJ2-7,TGTGCCAGCCAATTCGTCGGGACAGCCTCCTACGAGCAGTACTTC,CASQFVGTASYEQYF
TRBD1,TRBV28,-,TRBJ1-5,TGTGCCAGCAGTACAGGGGGCGGCAATCAGCCCCAGCATTTT,CASSTGGGNQPQHF
-,TRBV18,-,TRBJ2-3,TGTGCCAGCTCATCCTCTAGCACAGATACGCAGTATTTT,CASSSSSTDTQYF
-,TRBV6-5,-,TRBJ1-3,TGTGCCACTTCAAACGGGGGGTACTCTGGAAACACCATATATTTT,CATSNGGYSGNTIYF
-,TRBV18,-,TRBJ1-2,TGTGCCAGCTCACCACCGGCGGTCTACGGGGATGGCTACACCTTC,CASSPPAVYGDGYTF
-,TRBV19,-,TRBJ2-3,TGTGCCAGTAGGAGAGGATCGGCTGGGGATACGCAGTATTTT,CASRRGSAGDTQYF
TRBD1,TRBV7-3,once,TRBJ2-3,TGTGCCAGCAGCTTGCAGGGGGCCACAGATACGCAGTATTTT,CASSLQGATDTQYF
TRBD1,TRBV9,-,TRBJ1-2,TGTGCCAGCAGCCGGGACAGGAGCTATGGCTACACCTTC,CASSRDRSYGYTF
TRBD1,TRBV2,-,TRBJ1-4,TGTGCCACCGAATCAGGGGGAACTAATGAAAAACTGTTTTTT,CATESGGTNEKLFF
TRBD1,TRBV18,-,TRBJ1-5,TGTGCCAGCTCGCTACACAGGGGAGATCAGCCCCAGCATTTT,CASSLHRGDQPQHF
-,TRBV5-1,-,TRBJ1-2,TGCGCCAGCCGATTAGAGGCGAGATATGGCTACACCTTC,CASRLEARYGYTF
-,TRBV25-1,-,TRBJ1-1,TGTGCCAGTAGGGGGGGGGAAGGGGTCACTGAAGCTTTCTTT,CASRGGEGVTEAFF
-,TRBV9,-,TRBJ2-1,TGTGCCAGCAGCGTAGTGGGGAGCTCCTACAATGAGCAGTTCTTC,CASSVVGSSYNEQFF
-,TRBV5-5,-,TRBJ1-3,TGTGCCAGCAGCTTGGAACAGTTCTCTGGAAACACCATATATTTT,CASSLEQFSGNTIYF
-,TRBV19,-,TRBJ2-5,TGTGCCAGTAGTAGGGTACAGGGCGCACGGGCCCAAGAGACCCAGTACTTC,CASSRVQGARAQETQYF
-,TRBV11-2,-,TRBJ1-1,TGTGCCAGCAGCGTACAGGGAGAAGCTTTCTTT,CASSVQGEAFF
TRBD1,TRBV19,few,TRBJ2-3,TGTGCCAGTAAAACCCGAGGACAGGATAGCACAGATACGCAGTATTTT,CASKTRGQDSTDTQYF
-,TRBV7-9,-,TRBJ2-2,TGTGCCAGCAGCTTAGCGTCAGCGGTCCCCGGGGAGCTGTTTTTT,CASSLASAVPGELFF
-,TRBV28,few,TRBJ1-5,TGTGCCAGCAGCGGGTCGTATGATCCCCAGCATTTT,CASSGSYDPQHF
-,TRBV19,-,TRBJ2-6,TGTGCCAGTACCAAGGGGCGAGTAGCTGGGGCCAACGTCCTGACTTTC,CASTKGRVAGANVLTF
-,TRBV19,-,TRBJ1-4,TGTGCCAGCAGGACAGCGGCGGTCGAAAAACTGTTTTTT,CASRTAAVEKLFF
TRBD1,TRBV4-1,-,TRBJ1-1,TGCGCCAGCAGCCGATCCGGGACAGGGGCTCGATTGGCGGCTTTCTTT,CASSRSGTGARLAAFF
-,TRBV6-2/TRBV6-3,-,TRBJ1-1,TGTGCCAGCAGTTCCCGGGCAGGGCGATGGACTGAAGCTTTCTTT,CASSSRAGRWTEAFF
-,TRBV5-1,-,TRBJ2-2,TGCGCCAGCAGCTTGGGCGGGTTCGGCACCGGGGAGCTGTTTTTT,CASSLGGFGTGELFF